These 20 T cell receptor beta chains originate from one sample sequenced in a study of patients and donors after allogeneic stem cell transplantation. TCRdb analysed the RT-PCR reads with MiXCR anew, one entry per CDR3 protein. The table includes about 40,000 distinct CDR3 sequences, around a third detected once. Sequenced sample: blood, either unsorted or a sorted T cell fraction (not recorded which). The source is a human donor who was either an allogeneic HSCT recipient or a stem cell or donor lymphocyte infusion donor (not recorded which). It is not recorded whose cells these are; they may come from a transplant donor.

This clonotype was detected many times. The chain has TRBV12-3 or TRBV12-4 and TRBJ2-1; the D gene is possibly TRBD2 (6 bases). The CDR3 is 12 amino acids. V was cut by 5 bases and J by 6 bases, with 8 bases left in between. This chain's CDR3 is CASSRLVNEQFF. CDR3 nucleotide sequence: TGTGCCAGCAGTCGACTAGTCAATGAGCAGTTCTTC.

This clonotype was counted at least ten times. V and J are TRBV10-3 and TRBJ1-3; D gene ambiguous. Trimming left V 9 bases short and J 4 bases short, with 13 bases between. The CDR3 contains 13 residues. Germline-derived CDR1 and CDR2 are ENHRY and SYGVKD. The CDR3 bases are TGTGCCATGGGCGGAGCGGTAGGAAACACCATATATTTT. This translates into CAMGGAVGNTIYF.

The chain combines TRBV28 with TRBJ1-6, with D maybe TRBD1 (5 bases). This CDR3 is 14 amino acids long. Germline V gene lookup returns CDR1 MDHEN and CDR2 SYDVKM. The V gene lost 9 bases and the J gene lost 7 bases, with 16 bases spanning the gap. The CDR3 loop is CASSSGTLNSPLHF. In nucleotides, the CDR3 is TGTGCCAGTTCTTCCGGGACGCTCAATTCACCCCTCCACTTT.

This clonotype was counted at least ten times. The V and J genes are TRBV5-1 and TRBJ1-3; D uncertain. CDR1 SGHRS and CDR2 YFSETQ come from the germline V gene. This CDR3 spans 16 amino acids. The ends were cut back, 2 bases at V and 0 bases at J, with 12 bases in the middle. CDR3 coding DNA: TGCGCCAGCAGCTTATGGCAGTCCTACTCTGGAAACACCATATATTTT. Its translation: CASSLWQSYSGNTIYF.

This clonotype has a handful of counts. The chain employs TRBV7-8 and TRBJ1-1, with 8 positions matching TRBD1. J gave up 4 bases and V 4 bases, and 2 bases lay outside the gene matches. The CDR3 is 13 residues long. The germline gives CDR1 SGHVS, CDR2 FQNEAQ. The CDR3 region is CASSSDRGTEAFF. CDR3 nucleotides: TGTGCCAGCAGCTCCGACAGGGGCACTGAAGCTTTCTTT.

The rearrangement joins TRBV28 to TRBJ2-7, with D hard to call. This CDR3 comprises 15 residues. Trimming removed 4 bases at V and 3 bases at J, with 16 bases between. The germline CDR1 and CDR2 sequences are MDHEN and SYDVKM. In nucleotides, the CDR3 is TGTGCCAGCAGTTCCCCACCGAGCCACCACTACGAGCAGTACTTC. Its translation: CASSSPPSHHYEQYF.

The rearrangement uses TRBV28 and TRBJ2-7; D might be TRBD2 (5 bases). The CDR3 is 12 residues long. Per the germline V gene, CDR1 is MDHEN and CDR2 is SYDVKM. V gave up 6 bases and J gave up 4 bases, with 10 bases separating them. The CDR3 nucleotides are TGTGCCAGCAGCCCGGGATTATACGAGCAGTACTTC. It encodes CASSPGLYEQYF.

The CDR3: CASSGRTGFAYEQYF. Here the CDR3 DNA reads TGTGCCAGCAGTGGCCGGACAGGTTTCGCCTACGAGCAGTACTTC. V gene TRBV25-1 combines with J gene TRBJ2-7; 7 nucleotides agree with TRBD1. The CDR3 is 15 amino acids. The ends lost 4 bases at V and 2 bases at J; junction bases unmatched: 8. Germline lookup yields CDR1 MGHDK and CDR2 SYGVNS.

This clonotype was seen a handful of times. Written as DNA, the CDR3 is TGTGCCAGCAGCCGCATCCCCTCAACAGGGGACTATGGCTACACCTTC. It specifies CASSRIPSTGDYGYTF. This chain uses TRBV7-2 with TRBJ1-2; 7 bases match TRBD1. Germline trimming cut 5 bases from V and 3 bases from J; bases unmatched to any gene: 12. There are 16 residues in the CDR3. From germline, CDR1 is SGHTA and CDR2 FQGNSA.

The rearrangement joins TRBV20-1 to TRBJ1-3, with a possible D match to TRBD1 (6 bases). V was trimmed by 3 bases and J by 8 bases, leaving 26 bases between them. Germline CDR1 reads DFQATT; CDR2 reads SNEGSKA (reference sequence). The CDR3 length is 17 residues. In DNA, the CDR3 is TGCAGTGCTAGGGACCCTCTTGTGGCGAGGGGGGAAGACACCATATATTTT. Amino acids: CSARDPLVARGEDTIYF.

The gene calls are TRBV12-3 or TRBV12-4 and TRBJ2-7; no clear D gene. This CDR3 spans 11 amino acids. Trimming pared 3 bases from V and 5 bases from J, leaving 5 bases between. The CDR3 region has the DNA TGTGCCAGCAGTTTCGTGGACGAGCAGTACTTC. Its translation: CASSFVDEQYF.

There are many counts of this clonotype. V gene TRBV3-1 combines with J gene TRBJ2-1; D ambiguous. Germline loops: CDR1 LGHDT, CDR2 YNNKEL (reference sequence). V shed 1 base and J shed 9 bases, with 7 bases lying between them. The CDR3 spans 12 residues. The CDR3 protein is CASSQAGPEQFF. CDR3 sequence (DNA): TGTGCCAGCAGCCAAGCTGGACCTGAGCAGTTCTTC.

The chain couples TRBV24-1 to TRBJ2-1; 8 bases agree with TRBD2. Trimming cost V 5 bases and J 3 bases; bases outside gene matches: 11. CDR1 is KGHDR, CDR2 SFDVKD, per germline. The CDR3 consists of 17 residues. The CDR3 here is CATSAQSGRKGYNEQFF. The CDR3, as DNA: TGTGCCACCAGTGCCCAGAGCGGGAGAAAGGGCTACAATGAGCAGTTCTTC.

The rearrangement joins TRBV5-1 to TRBJ2-5, with D maybe TRBD2 (5 bases). V gave up 4 bases and J gave up 4 bases, with 11 bases separating them. The CDR3 runs 13 residues. The germline V gene has CDR1 SGHRS and CDR2 YFSETQ. The CDR3 protein is CASSLGRGETQYF. The CDR3 DNA follows: TGCGCCAGCAGCCTTGGCCGGGGAGAGACCCAGTACTTC.

This clonotype turned up a few times. The gene calls are TRBV5-1 and TRBJ2-5; D unresolved. This CDR3 is 14 amino acids long. V lost 0 bases, J lost 1 base, and 7 bases lay in between. Looked up from germline, CDR1 is SGHRS and CDR2 is YFSETQ. The CDR3 loop reads CASSLVGLQETQYF. CDR3 nucleotides: TGCGCCAGCAGCTTGGTTGGGCTCCAAGAGACCCAGTACTTC.

The rearrangement links TRBV9 to TRBJ1-5, with TRBD1 as a possible D gene (5 bases). V was cut by 0 bases and J by 4 bases, with 8 bases left in between. In germline, CDR1 is SGDLS, CDR2 YYNGEE. This CDR3 has 14 amino acids. The DNA of the CDR3 is TGTGCCAGCAGCGTAGATTCAGGGAATCAGCCCCAGCATTTT. It translates to CASSVDSGNQPQHF.

The table lists this clonotype with many counts. The gene calls are TRBV6-5 and TRBJ1-6; a possible D gene is TRBD1 (5 bases). The V gene's germline CDR1 is MNHEY and CDR2 SVGAGI. V was shortened by 8 bases and J by 14 bases, with 22 bases between the two germline ends. CDR3 length equals 14 residues. CDR3 in amino acids: CASSPLGGGRTLHF. Written as DNA, the CDR3 is TGTGCCAGCTCTCCGTTGGGTGGGGGTCGCACCCTCCACTTT.

This chain connects TRBV14 to TRBJ2-7, with D possibly TRBD2 on 5 matching bases. V lost 1 base, J lost 5 bases, and 12 bases lay in between. Germline lookup yields CDR1 SGHDN and CDR2 FVKESK. The CDR3 spans 14 residues. Here the CDR3 DNA reads TGTGCCAGCAGCCAAGTGTCGGGGTCGAACGAGCAGTACTTC. Protein: CASSQVSGSNEQYF.

V is TRBV11-1 and J is TRBJ2-7, with 10 bases identical to TRBD2. V lost 7 bases, J lost 1 base, and 7 bases stayed unmatched. Germline CDR1 SGHAT, CDR2 FQDESV (reference sequence). The CDR3 is made up of 15 amino acids. The CDR3 here is CASTYPGLASYEQYF. Here the CDR3 DNA reads TGTGCCAGCACGTACCCGGGACTAGCGTCCTACGAGCAGTACTTC.

This clonotype was detected only a few times. This rearrangement joins TRBV12-3 or TRBV12-4 to TRBJ2-3; D possibly corresponds to TRBD2 (6 bases). This CDR3 is built from 15 residues. V was clipped by 2 bases and J by 3 bases, with 12 bases between them. DNA for the CDR3: TGTGCCAGCAGTTTACCGGGAGATGGGACAGATACGCAGTATTTT. It encodes CASSLPGDGTDTQYF.